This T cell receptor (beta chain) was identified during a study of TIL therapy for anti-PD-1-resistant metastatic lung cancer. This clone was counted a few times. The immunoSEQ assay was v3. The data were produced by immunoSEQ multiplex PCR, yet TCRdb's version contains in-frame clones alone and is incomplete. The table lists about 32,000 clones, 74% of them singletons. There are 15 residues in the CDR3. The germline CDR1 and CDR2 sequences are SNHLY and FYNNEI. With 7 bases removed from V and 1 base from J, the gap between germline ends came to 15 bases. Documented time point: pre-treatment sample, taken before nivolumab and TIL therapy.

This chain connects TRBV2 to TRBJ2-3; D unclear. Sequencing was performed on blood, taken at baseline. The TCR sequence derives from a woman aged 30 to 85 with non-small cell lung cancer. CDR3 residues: CASKSFSGGTDTQYF. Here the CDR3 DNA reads TGTGCCAGCAAATCCTTTAGTGGGGGCACAGATACGCAGTATTTT. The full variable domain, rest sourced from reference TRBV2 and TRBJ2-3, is EPEVTQTPSHQVTQMGQEVILRCVPISNHLYFYWYRQILGQKVEFLVSFYNNEISEKSEIFDDQFSVERPDGSNFTLKIRSTKLEDSAMYFCASKSFSGGTDTQYFGPGTRLTVL.